What follows describes a single T cell receptor beta chain. Its antigen is as yet unknown. This sequence may be a read error, since a much larger clone differs from it by one base. Germline values: CDR1 SGHNT, CDR2 YYREEE (reference sequence). Trimming stripped 0 bases from V and 8 bases from J, with 17 bases between. This CDR3 has 15 residues. For each extraction, RNA and DNA were obtained together from around 18-30 mg of unsorted bulk tissue. The entry originates in a study of tumor-infiltrating lymphocytes in primary liver carcinoma. In the study overall: Lesions, classed as T1-T3 N0M0, spanned roughly 4.2 to 11 cm across.

Study-wide results and caveats: Tumor-adjacent and tumor-blood pairs overlapped less than tumor region pairs did. Found in all five tumor regions were only about 8-24% of top clones. The top-250-clone fraction was significantly higher in tumors than in blood (p = 0.039).

A primer in the constant region served to generate TCR beta cDNA from approximately 500 ng of total RNA. Modified slightly, ARM-PCR produced TCR beta libraries over three nested multiplex PCR rounds. In the first two PCR rounds, TRBV1-TRBV30 forward primers were paired with a C-beta reverse primer, and each round lasted nine to ten cycles. TCRdb re-analysed the multiplex PCR reads in MiXCR, keeping a single row per CDR3 protein. The sample lists about 110,000 distinct CDR3 sequences, around 62% seen once, with 9.3% in the top ten. The sequenced sample consisted of liver tumor tissue from sampling region 1. The subset: tumor region T1, superior pole. This chain joins TRBV5-4 and TRBJ1-2, with a weak D call TRBD1 (5 bases). The origin of this receptor is a woman aged 55-70 years with primary liver carcinoma and hepatitis B virus infection. CDR3 amino acids: CASSLERDWRGGYTF. In DNA form, the CDR3 reads TGTGCCAGCAGCTTGGAACGGGATTGGAGGGGAGGCTACACCTTC.